This entry lists 3 T cell receptor beta chains sequenced from one sample in a study of blood T cell repertoires in COVID-19. Profiled with immunoSEQ multiplex PCR; TCRdb holds only in-frame clones, not every one. The sample gives about 330,000 clones, about 87% of which show up once; more than 7.5% is in the top ten. The specimen was peripheral blood. These receptor sequences come from a young man with COVID-19, enrolled during active disease.

The chain couples TRBV15 to TRBJ2-5, with D possibly TRBD1 on 7 matching bases. CDR1 and CDR2 from the germline V gene are LNHNV and YYDKDF (reference sequence). The CDR3 contains 16 residues. V was shortened by 3 bases and J by 5 bases, with 19 bases between the two germline ends. The DNA of the CDR3 is TGTGCCACCAGCAGGGGGGGACAGTCCCTCCGGGAGACCCAGTACTTC. This gives the protein CATSRGGQSLRETQYF.

The CDR3 DNA sequence: TGTGCCAGCAGCCCTCCGGGACAGGGAGGCAATGAGCAGTTCTTC. This gives the protein CASSPPGQGGNEQFF. This chain links TRBV7-9 with TRBJ2-1; 9 bases are a match to TRBD1. Germline lookup yields CDR1 SEHNR and CDR2 FQNEAQ (reference sequence). Germline trimming cut 5 bases from V and 6 bases from J; bases unmatched to any gene: 8. This CDR3 has 15 amino acids.

The gene calls are TRBV29-1 and TRBJ1-1; 9 positions match TRBD1. The CDR3 sequence is 15 residues long. Trimming at V came to 4 bases and at J to 1 base, leaving 7 bases not matched to a gene. CDR1 is SQVTM, CDR2 ANQGSEA, per germline. This CDR3 is CSVGPGQGTNTEAFF. The CDR3 nucleotides read TGCAGCGTTGGCCCCGGACAGGGGACGAACACTGAAGCTTTCTTT. The whole variable domain, remainder taken from reference TRBV29-1 and TRBJ1-1, is SAVISQKPSRDICQRGTSLTIQCQVDSQVTMMFWYRQQPGQSLTLIATANQGSEATYESGFVIDKFPISRPNLTFSTLTVSNMSPEDSSIYLCSVGPGQGTNTEAFFGQGTRLTVV.